These 7 T cell receptor beta chains originate from one sample sequenced in a study of OX40 agonist ivuxolimab in advanced cancers. Clones were read by immunoSEQ multiplex PCR, and TCRdb kept only the in-frame ones, dropping some. The data contain 95,000 to 100,000 clones, roughly 80% of them singletons. Specimen: CD4+ or CD8+ T cells sorted from blood, collected in a trial of the OX40 agonist ivuxolimab. The receptors stem from an adult with an advanced solid tumor such as melanoma, head and neck, liver or kidney cancer.

The gene calls are TRBV9 and TRBJ2-5, with 11 bases that match TRBD2. The germline V gene encodes CDR1 SGDLS and CDR2 YYNGEE. The CDR3 runs to 17 residues. V shed 4 bases, J shed 4 bases, and the junction held 12 bases outside the gene matches. Written as DNA, the CDR3 is TGTGCCAGCAGCCCCGGGTGGGGACTAGCGGTCCGAGAGACCCAGTACTTC. It yields the protein CASSPGWGLAVRETQYF. Using reference TRBV9 and TRBJ2-5 for the parts outside the CDR3, the full variable domain is DSGVTQTPKHLITATGQRVTLRCSPRSGDLSVYWYQQSLDQGLQFLIQYYNGEERAKGNILERFSAQQFPDLHSELNLSSLELGDSALYFCASSPGWGLAVRETQYFGPGTRLLVL.

This clone turned up a few times. This sequence joins TRBV7-2 and TRBJ1-2; no clear D. V was pared by 1 base and J by 3 bases, with 9 bases between. This CDR3 has 14 amino acids. Germline values: CDR1 SGHTA, CDR2 FQGNSA. The CDR3 coding sequence is TGTGCCAGCAGCTTAGGGACGGAAGACTATGGCTACACCTTC. Amino acid sequence: CASSLGTEDYGYTF.

J is TRBJ2-7 and V is TRBV6-1; TRBD1 or TRBD2 may be the D gene (5 bases each). Trimming pared 2 bases from V and 3 bases from J, leaving 11 bases between. Per the germline V gene, CDR1 is MNHNS and CDR2 is SASEGT. The CDR3 has 14 residues. CDR3 sequence reads: CASSEMGRDYEQYF. The CDR3 DNA reads as TGTGCCAGCAGTGAAATGGGACGGGACTACGAGCAGTACTTC.

The CDR3 DNA is TGTGCCAGCAGCCAAGTCGGCGACAGCTCCCTAGCTTTCTTT. Residues: CASSQVGDSSLAFF. J is TRBJ1-1 and V is TRBV4-2; D may be TRBD1 (5 bases). In germline, CDR1 is LGHNA, CDR2 YNFKEQ. V lost 1 base and J lost 10, with 16 bases in between. The CDR3 consists of 14 residues.

The J gene is TRBJ1-1, the V gene TRBV5-1; D uncertain. Germline V gene sequence: CDR1 SGHRS, CDR2 YFSETQ. The CDR3 runs 13 residues. V dropped 4 bases and J dropped 0 bases, with 7 bases sitting between them. The CDR3 spells CASSQTVNTEAFF. CDR3 DNA sequence: TGCGCCAGCAGCCAAACAGTGAACACTGAAGCTTTCTTT. The full variable domain, rest sourced from reference TRBV5-1 and TRBJ1-1, is KAGVTQTPRYLIKTRGQQVTLSCSPISGHRSVSWYQQTPGQGLQFLFEYFSETQRNKGNFPGRFSGRQFSNSRSEMNVSTLELGDSALYLCASSQTVNTEAFFGQGTRLTVV.

With regard to this clone: Other DNA sequences of this sample code for an identical CDR3. V gene TRBV7-3 combines with J gene TRBJ2-5; maybe TRBD1 (5 bases). The CDR3 is 17 residues long. Trimming took 5 bases from V and 5 from J, leaving 24 bases between them. The V gene's germline CDR1 is SGHTA and CDR2 FQGTGA. CDR3 loop: CASSPGLGVSGAETQYF. Written as DNA, the CDR3 is TGTGCCAGCAGCCCCGGATTAGGGGTCTCTGGCGCCGAGACCCAGTACTTC.

This clone has only a few counts. The chain is built from TRBV29-1 and TRBJ2-3, with D possibly TRBD1 on 5 matching bases. Trimming took 4 bases from V and 3 from J, leaving 17 bases between them. The CDR3 is made up of 15 amino acids. The germline CDR1 and CDR2 sequences are SQVTM and ANQGSEA. This CDR3 reads CSVVVLRGMTDTQYF. CDR3 coding DNA: TGCAGCGTTGTAGTATTAAGGGGAATGACAGATACGCAGTATTTT.